The 10 T cell receptor beta chains below all came from one sample that was sequenced in a study of blood T cell repertoires in COVID-19. The assay was immunoSEQ multiplex PCR, and TCRdb's table has in-frame clones only and misses some. Of about 89,000 clones in the sample, about 95% were seen once. The sample consisted of peripheral blood. The receptor source for this set is a human donor with active COVID-19. The donor label of this sample is uncertain.

This clone was picked up one time. V is TRBV15 and J is TRBJ1-2; 10 nucleotides match TRBD1. The CDR3 loop spans 15 amino acids. The V and J ends lost 3 bases and 4 bases, in that order; junction bases with no gene match: 5. Germline CDR1 and CDR2: LNHNV and YYDKDF (reference sequence). CDR3 protein: CATSSPGQGFYGYTF. Here the CDR3 DNA reads TGTGCCACCAGCAGTCCGGGACAGGGGTTCTATGGCTACACCTTC. Full variable domain (outside the CDR3, taken from reference TRBV15 and TRBJ1-2): DAMVIQNPRYQVTQFGKPVTLSCSQTLNHNVMYWYQQKSSQAPKLLFHYYDKDFNNEADTPDNFQSRRPNTSFCFLDIRSPGLGDTAMYLCATSSPGQGFYGYTFGSGTRLTVV.

The J gene is TRBJ2-7, the V gene TRBV6-5; 7 positions agree with TRBD2. CDR3 length equals 12 residues. From germline, CDR1 is MNHEY and CDR2 SVGAGI. V was clipped by 2 bases and J by 11 bases; unmatched bases: 6. CDR3 region: CASSYRNGGEYF. CDR3 coding DNA: TGTGCCAGCAGTTACCGCAATGGGGGGGAGTACTTC.

The chain couples TRBV7-2 to TRBJ1-3; D is ambiguous. Germline-derived CDR1 and CDR2 are SGHTA and FQGNSA. The V gene lost 5 bases and the J gene lost 4 bases, with 12 bases spanning the gap. The CDR3 runs 14 residues. This CDR3 is CASSPRVDGNTIYF. The CDR3 nucleotides read TGTGCCAGCAGCCCCCGGGTAGACGGAAACACCATATATTTT.

The chain carries TRBV12-1 and TRBJ2-6; TRBD1 is taken as the D call from the table, unchecked against the DNA. TRBV12-1 has pseudogene status. The length of the CDR3 is 21 residues. The CDR3 DNA sequence: TGTGCCAGCAGCTTTGCTGTAGAGATTATGGGGCTTTGTCCTGGGGCCAACGTCCTGACTTTC. This gives the protein CASSFAVEIMGLCPGANVLTF.

The chain employs TRBV6-6 and TRBJ2-3; the D gene is possibly TRBD2 (6 bases). The germline gives CDR1 MNHNY, CDR2 SVGAGI (reference sequence). There are 12 residues in the CDR3. Between the trimmed V and J ends, which lost 7 bases and 5 bases, there was a span of 10 bases. This CDR3 is CASTGAGDTQYF. CDR3 coding DNA: TGTGCCAGCACGGGAGCGGGAGATACGCAGTATTTT.

V is TRBV2 and J is TRBJ2-7, with 9 bases fitting TRBD1. Germline V CDR1 and CDR2: SNHLY, FYNNEI. The trim removed 3 bases at V and 1 base at J, leaving 4 bases unmatched. The CDR3 loop spans 15 amino acids. The CDR3: CASSESGTGSYEQYF. The CDR3 DNA sequence: TGTGCCAGCAGTGAGTCTGGGACAGGGTCCTACGAGCAGTACTTC.

This chain joins TRBV2 and TRBJ2-7; TRBD1 might be the D (5 bases). The CDR3 length is 15 residues. CDR1 and CDR2 from the germline V gene are SNHLY and FYNNEI. Trimming removed 3 bases at V and 4 bases at J, with 16 bases between. DNA for the CDR3: TGTGCCAGCAGTGACCCGGCAGGGTTTGTGTACGAGCAGTACTTC. Translation gives CASSDPAGFVYEQYF.

The gene calls are TRBV28 and TRBJ2-3, with 11 nucleotides matching TRBD1. The CDR3 is made up of 15 amino acids. Trimming removed 6 bases from V and 4 bases from J; junction bases left unmatched: 6. The V gene's germline CDR1 is MDHEN and CDR2 SYDVKM. In DNA, the CDR3 is TGTGCCAGCAGCCGAGGGACAGGGGGTCCAGATACGCAGTATTTT. It translates to CASSRGTGGPDTQYF.

This chain links TRBV5-3 with TRBJ1-1; tentatively, D is TRBD1 (6 bases). TRBV5-3 is treated as an ORF (open reading frame) with a function not yet certain. V was shortened by 4 bases and J by 4 bases, with 20 bases between the two germline ends. CDR3 length: 16 amino acids. CDR3 sequence: CARSTPGTNCFTEAFF. As DNA, the CDR3 is TGTGCCAGAAGCACGCCCGGGACAAACTGCTTCACTGAAGCTTTCTTT.

The V and J genes are TRBV7-8 and TRBJ2-7; tentatively, D is TRBD1 (6 bases). Germline loops: CDR1 SGHVS, CDR2 FQNEAQ. The CDR3 extends over 16 amino acids. V shed 5 bases and J shed 7 bases, with 24 bases lying between them. The CDR3 loop reads CASSTPPRDKQGEQYF. The CDR3 coding sequence is TGTGCCAGCAGCACCCCTCCCCGGGACAAACAAGGGGAGCAGTACTTC.